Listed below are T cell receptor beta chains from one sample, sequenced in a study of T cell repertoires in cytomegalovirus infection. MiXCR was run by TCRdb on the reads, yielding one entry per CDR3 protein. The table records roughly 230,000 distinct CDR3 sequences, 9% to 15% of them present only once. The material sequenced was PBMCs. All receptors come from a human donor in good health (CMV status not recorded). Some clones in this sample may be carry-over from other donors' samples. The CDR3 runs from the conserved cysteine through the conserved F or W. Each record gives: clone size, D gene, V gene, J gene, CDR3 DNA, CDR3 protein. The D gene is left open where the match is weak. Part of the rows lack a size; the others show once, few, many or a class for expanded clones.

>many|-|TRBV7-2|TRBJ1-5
TGTGCCAGCAGCCCGTCAGGGAATCAGCCCCAGCATTTT
CASSPSGNQPQHF
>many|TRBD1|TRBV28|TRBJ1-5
TGTGCCAGCTCAGACAGGGGGAATCAGCCCCAGCATTTT
CASSDRGNQPQHF
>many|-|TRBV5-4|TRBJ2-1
TGTGCCAGCAGCCCCCGGGGCGGCGATGAGCAGTTCTTC
CASSPRGGDEQFF
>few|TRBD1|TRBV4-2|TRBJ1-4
TGTGCCAGCAGCCAGGTTACAGGGGGCGGAAATGAAAAACTGTTTTTT
CASSQVTGGGNEKLFF
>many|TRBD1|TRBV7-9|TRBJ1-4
TGTGCCAGCCAGGGACAGGTTAATGAAAAACTGTTTTTT
CASQGQVNEKLFF
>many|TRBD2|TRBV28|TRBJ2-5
TGTGCCAGCACCTCCGGGGTGCTAGCGGGAGCGTTAGAGACCCAGTACTTC
CASTSGVLAGALETQYF
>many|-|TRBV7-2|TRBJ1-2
TGTGCCAGCAGTCCAGGAGCCCTCTATGGCTACACCTTC
CASSPGALYGYTF
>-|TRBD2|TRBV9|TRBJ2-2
TGTGCCAGCAGCGTAGTCCTACCGGGACTAGCGGCGAACACCGGGGAGCTGTTTTTT
CASSVVLPGLAANTGELFF
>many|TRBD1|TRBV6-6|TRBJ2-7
TGTGCCAGCAGTATGGCGCGGGACAGGTCCTACGAGCAGTACTTC
CASSMARDRSYEQYF
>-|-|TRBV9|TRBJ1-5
TGTGCCAGCAGCGTAGCTATGGGTCAGCCCCAGCATTTT
CASSVAMGQPQHF
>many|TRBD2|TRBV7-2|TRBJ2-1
TGTGCCAGCAGCCCGAGGCGAGCGGGAGGTCTGGGTGAGCAGTTCTTC
CASSPRRAGGLGEQFF
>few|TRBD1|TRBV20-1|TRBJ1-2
TGCAGTGCTAGAGATGGGACAGTGGGTGGCTACACCTTC
CSARDGTVGGYTF
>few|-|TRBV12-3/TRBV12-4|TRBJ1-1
TGTGCCAGCAGCCAGGGACTGACGAACACTGAAGCTTTCTTT
CASSQGLTNTEAFF
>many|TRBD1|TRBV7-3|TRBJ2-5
TGTGCCAGCAGCTCTGGACAGGGCGAGACCCAGTACTTC
CASSSGQGETQYF
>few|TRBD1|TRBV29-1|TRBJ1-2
TGCAGCGTTAAAGACAGGGGTGGGGATGGCTACACCTTC
CSVKDRGGDGYTF
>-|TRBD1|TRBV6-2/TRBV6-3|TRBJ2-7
TGTGCCAGCAGTTCAGGACAGGTCCCCTACGAGCAGTACTTC
CASSSGQVPYEQYF
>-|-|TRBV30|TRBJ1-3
TGTGCCTGGAGTCTGATCTCTGGAAACACCATATATTTT
CAWSLISGNTIYF
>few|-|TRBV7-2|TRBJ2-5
TGTGCCAGCAGCTTAGGGTCCGGGACGGAAACCCAGTACTTC
CASSLGSGTETQYF
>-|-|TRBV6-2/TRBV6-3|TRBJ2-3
TGTGCCAGCAGTTCGAGCGGTTCTTATACGCAGTATTTT
CASSSSGSYTQYF
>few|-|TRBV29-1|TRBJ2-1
TGCAGCGTTCCATCCGGCAGAAGATACAATGAGCAGTTCTTC
CSVPSGRRYNEQFF